The following is a TCR beta chain sequence with its context. The antigen remains undetermined. The sample comes from a study of cytomegalovirus exposure and HLA in healthy donors. For the study at large: Of 350 to 400 genotyped donors, roughly 81% grouped in the Caucasian-associated ancestry cluster.

13 Jbeta primers and 60 Vbeta primers were used for the PCR. Per the original data handling: Unique TCR beta chains numbered about 72 million in a later analysis, with some 9.9 million shared. The protocol was immunoSEQ multiplex PCR, while the TCRdb copy is restricted to in-frame clones and leaves out a portion. The DNA gave D and trimming, while V, J and clone size come from that table. The repertoire holds about 80,000 clones, with around 60% as singletons. The trim removed 3 bases at V and 2 bases at J, leaving 4 bases unmatched. The CDR3 runs 16 residues. Germline V lookup: CDR1 KGHSH, CDR2 LQKENI. Broader study findings: Rarity characterized most TCR sequences, yet some public TCRs appeared in many donors.

The TCR originated in a male donor in good health and CMV-seropositive. The sequencing sample was made of PBMCs. This sequence joins TRBV18 and TRBJ2-3, with 11 bases aligning to TRBD2. This chain's CDR3 is CASSPGTSGFTDTQYF. The CDR3, as DNA: TGTGCCAGCTCACCCGGGACTAGCGGATTCACAGATACGCAGTATTTT.